Listed below are T cell receptor beta chains from one sample, sequenced in a study of blood T cell repertoires in COVID-19. Clones were sequenced by immunoSEQ multiplex PCR, and TCRdb holds only the in-frame ones, with some missing. The sample has about 180,000 clones, roughly three quarters seen once. Source material: peripheral blood. The origin of the receptors is a woman of 80 years or more with COVID-19, enrolled during active disease. The CDR3 runs from the conserved cysteine through the conserved F or W. The order of the fields is clone size, D gene, V gene, J gene, CDR3 DNA, CDR3 protein. D genes are given only for firm matches. Size is stated for part of the rows, as once, few or many counts, or as a class when the clone is expanded.

clone_size: -; d_call: -; v_call: TRBV7-8; j_call: TRBJ1-1; cdr3_nt: TGTGCCAGCAGCTTTGGCGGTCCCACTGAAGCTTTCTTT; cdr3_aa: CASSFGGPTEAFF
clone_size: -; d_call: TRBD2; v_call: TRBV11-2; j_call: TRBJ2-3; cdr3_nt: TGTGCCAGCAGCGCCGACGGACTAGGGAGCGATACGCAGTATTTT; cdr3_aa: CASSADGLGSDTQYF
clone_size: -; d_call: TRBD1; v_call: TRBV27; j_call: TRBJ2-7; cdr3_nt: TGTGCCAGCAGTTTAGGGACAGGGCTAGAGCAGTACTTC; cdr3_aa: CASSLGTGLEQYF
clone_size: -; d_call: TRBD1; v_call: TRBV13; j_call: TRBJ1-1; cdr3_nt: TGTGCCAGCAGCTCCGCGACAGGGATCGGCCCTGAAGCTTTCTTT; cdr3_aa: CASSSATGIGPEAFF
clone_size: -; d_call: -; v_call: TRBV21-1; j_call: TRBJ2-5; cdr3_nt: TGTGCCAGCAGCTCCACCCCTAGCGGCCAAGAGACCCAGTACTTC; cdr3_aa: CASSSTPSGQETQYF
clone_size: -; d_call: -; v_call: TRBV9; j_call: TRBJ2-2; cdr3_nt: TGTGCCAGCAGCGTAGGTCCAGGGGACACCGGGGAGCTGTTTTTT; cdr3_aa: CASSVGPGDTGELFF
clone_size: -; d_call: -; v_call: TRBV4-2; j_call: TRBJ2-2; cdr3_nt: TGTGCCAGCAGCCAAGACTTTAGCGGAGCCGGGGAGCTGTTTTTT; cdr3_aa: CASSQDFSGAGELFF
clone_size: once; d_call: -; v_call: TRBV2; j_call: TRBJ2-3; cdr3_nt: TGTGCCAGCAGACTGACTAGAAGCACAGATACGCAGTATTTT; cdr3_aa: CASRLTRSTDTQYF
clone_size: -; d_call: TRBD2; v_call: TRBV5-4; j_call: TRBJ2-1; cdr3_nt: TGTGCCAGCAGCACCCTAGCGGGGGACCCGCGTGAGCAGTTCTTC; cdr3_aa: CASSTLAGDPREQFF
clone_size: once; d_call: -; v_call: TRBV6-5; j_call: TRBJ2-7; cdr3_nt: TGTGCCAGCAGTTACTCTCACGGTCGCTCCTACGAGCAGTACTTC; cdr3_aa: CASSYSHGRSYEQYF
clone_size: -; d_call: -; v_call: TRBV3-1/TRBV3-2; j_call: TRBJ2-3; cdr3_nt: TGTGCCAGCAGCCTCACCTTTAGCGGAACGCAGTATTTT; cdr3_aa: CASSLTFSGTQYF
clone_size: -; d_call: TRBD2; v_call: TRBV15; j_call: TRBJ2-1; cdr3_nt: TGTGCCACCAGAAGCAGCGGGAGTAATGAGCAGTTCTTC; cdr3_aa: CATRSSGSNEQFF
clone_size: -; d_call: TRBD1; v_call: TRBV5-1; j_call: TRBJ1-5; cdr3_nt: TGCGCCAGCAGCTTGGAGGGGGCGCATCAGCCCCAGCATTTT; cdr3_aa: CASSLEGAHQPQHF
clone_size: once; d_call: TRBD1; v_call: TRBV3-1/TRBV3-2; j_call: TRBJ1-1; cdr3_nt: TGTGCCAGCAGCCGGGACAGAATAACGTCAGCTTTCTTT; cdr3_aa: CASSRDRITSAFF
clone_size: -; d_call: TRBD1; v_call: TRBV16; j_call: TRBJ1-2; cdr3_nt: TGTGCCAGCAGCCCCAATTCCCCGACAGGGGGCAACTATGGCTACACCTTC; cdr3_aa: CASSPNSPTGGNYGYTF
clone_size: -; d_call: TRBD2; v_call: TRBV2; j_call: TRBJ2-7; cdr3_nt: TGTGCCAGCAGGCTAGCGGGGGGCTCCTACGAGCAGTACTTC; cdr3_aa: CASRLAGGSYEQYF
clone_size: -; d_call: TRBD1; v_call: TRBV28; j_call: TRBJ2-1; cdr3_nt: TGTGCCAGCAGTTTAGGGGGACAGGGCTTCTACAATGAGCAGTTCTTC; cdr3_aa: CASSLGGQGFYNEQFF
clone_size: -; d_call: TRBD2; v_call: TRBV18; j_call: TRBJ2-3; cdr3_nt: TGTGCCAGCTCAATAGGACTAGCGGGGGAAGATACGCAGTATTTT; cdr3_aa: CASSIGLAGEDTQYF
clone_size: few; d_call: TRBD1; v_call: TRBV7-2; j_call: TRBJ2-7; cdr3_nt: TGTGCCAGCAGCTTAGGGGGACCAGGGACAGGCTACGAGCAGTACTTC; cdr3_aa: CASSLGGPGTGYEQYF
clone_size: -; d_call: TRBD2; v_call: TRBV4-2; j_call: TRBJ2-7; cdr3_nt: TGTGCCAGCAGCCAAGATCCGACTAGCCCCTACGAGCAGTACTTC; cdr3_aa: CASSQDPTSPYEQYF
clone_size: -; d_call: TRBD2; v_call: TRBV7-2; j_call: TRBJ2-1; cdr3_nt: TGTGCCAGCAGCCTTAGCGGGGGGCCTTACAATGAGCAGTTCTTC; cdr3_aa: CASSLSGGPYNEQFF
clone_size: -; d_call: -; v_call: TRBV7-9; j_call: TRBJ1-3; cdr3_nt: TGTGCCAGCCAGGGTGGGTCTGGAAACACCATATATTTT; cdr3_aa: CASQGGSGNTIYF
clone_size: -; d_call: -; v_call: TRBV7-9; j_call: TRBJ1-1; cdr3_nt: TGTGCCAGCAGCCCGGAGTCCACGGCCACTGAAGCTTTCTTT; cdr3_aa: CASSPESTATEAFF
clone_size: -; d_call: -; v_call: TRBV9; j_call: TRBJ1-2; cdr3_nt: TGTGCCAGCAGCGTAGAGGGGGTTGCTGGCTACACCTTC; cdr3_aa: CASSVEGVAGYTF
clone_size: -; d_call: -; v_call: TRBV7-9; j_call: TRBJ1-5; cdr3_nt: TGTGCCAGCAGCTTACGGGGGAGCAATCAGCCCCAGCATTTT; cdr3_aa: CASSLRGSNQPQHF
clone_size: -; d_call: -; v_call: TRBV5-8; j_call: TRBJ1-2; cdr3_nt: TGTGCCAGCAGCTCCATAACAGAACCGAACTATGGCTACACCTTC; cdr3_aa: CASSSITEPNYGYTF
clone_size: many; d_call: TRBD2; v_call: TRBV3-1/TRBV3-2; j_call: TRBJ2-7; cdr3_nt: TGTGCCAGCAGCCATACTGGCGGGAGGGCCGGCTACGAGCAGTACTTC; cdr3_aa: CASSHTGGRAGYEQYF
clone_size: -; d_call: -; v_call: TRBV2; j_call: TRBJ1-5; cdr3_nt: TGTGCCAGCAGGGCGGGGGGCGGTGGCAATCAGCCCCAGCATTTT; cdr3_aa: CASRAGGGGNQPQHF
clone_size: -; d_call: -; v_call: TRBV21-1; j_call: TRBJ2-3; cdr3_nt: TGTGCCAGCAGCAAAGCCCGACAGGGGCGGGAGCCAGATACGCAGTATTTT; cdr3_aa: CASSKARQGREPDTQYF
clone_size: -; d_call: -; v_call: TRBV28; j_call: TRBJ2-5; cdr3_nt: TGTGCCAGCAGTTTATTAGCGGCCCTAGAGACCCAGTACTTC; cdr3_aa: CASSLLAALETQYF
clone_size: -; d_call: -; v_call: TRBV6-5; j_call: TRBJ2-7; cdr3_nt: TGTGCCAGCATACCCGGCGGGCGCTCCTACGAGCAGTACTTC; cdr3_aa: CASIPGGRSYEQYF
clone_size: -; d_call: TRBD2; v_call: TRBV24-1; j_call: TRBJ2-3; cdr3_nt: TGTGCCACCAGTGACCCCGCGCCTAGCGGACAAAGCACAGATACGCAGTATTTT; cdr3_aa: CATSDPAPSGQSTDTQYF
clone_size: -; d_call: -; v_call: TRBV6-1; j_call: TRBJ2-1; cdr3_nt: TGTGCCAGCAGTGAATATATCTTTCGAGGCAATGAGCAGTTCTTC; cdr3_aa: CASSEYIFRGNEQFF
clone_size: -; d_call: -; v_call: TRBV6-5; j_call: TRBJ1-1; cdr3_nt: TGTGCCAGCTGGGACTTCATGAACACTGAAGCTTTCTTT; cdr3_aa: CASWDFMNTEAFF
clone_size: -; d_call: -; v_call: TRBV30; j_call: TRBJ2-5; cdr3_nt: TGTGCCTGGAGTGTGATCGGGGGAGGCCAAGAGACCCAGTACTTC; cdr3_aa: CAWSVIGGGQETQYF
clone_size: -; d_call: -; v_call: TRBV13; j_call: TRBJ1-1; cdr3_nt: TGTGCCAGCGTCACTCGGTTTGGCACTGAAGCTTTCTTT; cdr3_aa: CASVTRFGTEAFF
clone_size: -; d_call: -; v_call: TRBV5-1; j_call: TRBJ2-1; cdr3_nt: TGCGCCAGCAGCCCCGGGACCGGGGGGCAATTTAGGGATGAGCAGTTCTTC; cdr3_aa: CASSPGTGGQFRDEQFF
clone_size: -; d_call: -; v_call: TRBV3-1/TRBV3-2; j_call: TRBJ1-1; cdr3_nt: TGTGCCAGCAGCCAAGAGAGCCGCACTGAAGCTTTCTTT; cdr3_aa: CASSQESRTEAFF
clone_size: -; d_call: -; v_call: TRBV3-1/TRBV3-2; j_call: TRBJ2-5; cdr3_nt: TGTGCCAGCAGCCAAGCGAACAGACAAGAGACCCAGTACTTC; cdr3_aa: CASSQANRQETQYF
clone_size: once; d_call: TRBD1; v_call: TRBV11-2; j_call: TRBJ1-1; cdr3_nt: TGTGCCAGCAGCTTAGACGGGACAGCCGGCACTGAAGCTTTCTTT; cdr3_aa: CASSLDGTAGTEAFF
clone_size: -; d_call: -; v_call: TRBV10-3; j_call: TRBJ1-6; cdr3_nt: TGTGCCATCGGAGCAACCAATTCACCCCTCCACTTT; cdr3_aa: CAIGATNSPLHF
clone_size: -; d_call: TRBD1; v_call: TRBV9; j_call: TRBJ1-1; cdr3_nt: TGTGCCAGCAGCGTAAGAGGCGGACAGGGGGGGACTGAAGCTTTCTTT; cdr3_aa: CASSVRGGQGGTEAFF
clone_size: -; d_call: TRBD1; v_call: TRBV4-1; j_call: TRBJ1-2; cdr3_nt: TGCGCCAGCAGCTTAGGACAGGCTAACTATGGCTACACCTTC; cdr3_aa: CASSLGQANYGYTF
clone_size: many; d_call: TRBD1; v_call: TRBV4-1; j_call: TRBJ1-2; cdr3_nt: TGCGCCAGCAGCCCCGACAGGGAACAAGGCTATGGCTACACCTTC; cdr3_aa: CASSPDREQGYGYTF
clone_size: once; d_call: -; v_call: TRBV28; j_call: TRBJ2-2; cdr3_nt: TGTGCCAGCAGACTAAGCGGAATGGGCGGGGAGCTGTTTTTT; cdr3_aa: CASRLSGMGGELFF
clone_size: -; d_call: -; v_call: TRBV5-5; j_call: TRBJ1-2; cdr3_nt: TGTGCCAGCAGCTTCCCGGAGATTAACTATGGCTACACCTTC; cdr3_aa: CASSFPEINYGYTF
clone_size: -; d_call: TRBD2; v_call: TRBV5-1; j_call: TRBJ2-1; cdr3_nt: TGCGCCAGCAGCTTGGTCCAATCTAGCGGAGGTACCTACAATGAGCAGTTCTTC; cdr3_aa: CASSLVQSSGGTYNEQFF